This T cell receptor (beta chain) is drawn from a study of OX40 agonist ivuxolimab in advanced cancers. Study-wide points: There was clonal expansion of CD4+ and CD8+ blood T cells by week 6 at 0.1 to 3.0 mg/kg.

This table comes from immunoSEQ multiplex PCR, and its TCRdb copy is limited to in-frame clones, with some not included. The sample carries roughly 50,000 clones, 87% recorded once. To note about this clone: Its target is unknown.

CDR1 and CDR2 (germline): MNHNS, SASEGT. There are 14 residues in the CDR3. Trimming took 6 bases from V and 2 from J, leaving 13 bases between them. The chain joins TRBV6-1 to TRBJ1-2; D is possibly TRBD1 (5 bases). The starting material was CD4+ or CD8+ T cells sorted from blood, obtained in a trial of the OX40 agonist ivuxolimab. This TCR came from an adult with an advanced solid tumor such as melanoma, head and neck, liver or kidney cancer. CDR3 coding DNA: TGTGCCAGCAGGGGACCTCAGGGAAACTATGGCTACACCTTC. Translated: CASRGPQGNYGYTF.